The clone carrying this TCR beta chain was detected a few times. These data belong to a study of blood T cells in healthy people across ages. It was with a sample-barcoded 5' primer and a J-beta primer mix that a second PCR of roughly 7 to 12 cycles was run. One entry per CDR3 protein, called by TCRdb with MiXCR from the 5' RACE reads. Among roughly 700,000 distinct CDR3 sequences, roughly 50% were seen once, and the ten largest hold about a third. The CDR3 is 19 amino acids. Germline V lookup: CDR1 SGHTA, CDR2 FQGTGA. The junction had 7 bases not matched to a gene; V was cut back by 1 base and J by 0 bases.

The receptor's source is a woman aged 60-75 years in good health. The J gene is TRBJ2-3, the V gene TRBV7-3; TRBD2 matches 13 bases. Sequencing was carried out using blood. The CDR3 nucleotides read TGTGCCAGCAGCTTAATGCGCGGGACTAGCGGGGATAGCACAGATACGCAGTATTTT. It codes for CASSLMRGTSGDSTDTQYF.